This TCR beta chain was recovered during a study of shared clonotypes between healthy human individuals. Study background: Aged 18 to 49, the donors were two women and three men. Notes on the study in general: Limitation of the genetic and exposure-history diversity represented came from the few donors.

HIV-negative, healthy adults without recent acute infections or vaccinations were the donors. CDR3 length: 14 residues. In germline, CDR1 is SGHRS, CDR2 YFSETQ. The V segment lost 5 bases and the J segment 5 bases; nucleotides outside the gene matches: 7. In regard to this clone: Its antigen is as yet unknown.

Profiled with immunoSEQ multiplex PCR; TCRdb holds only in-frame clones, not every one. The profile shows 2 million or so clones, about 95% of them singletons. The rearrangement links TRBV5-1 to TRBJ2-5, with 9 bases matching TRBD1. Sequencing used naive CD4+ T cells sorted from blood. Subset denoted: CD45RA+ positively selected. The sequence came from a man aged 18 to 29 in good health. CDR3 loop: CASRLTGGGETQYF. CDR3 DNA: TGCGCCAGCAGACTGACAGGGGGAGGGGAGACCCAGTACTTC.